This T cell receptor beta chain was captured by sequencing in a study of cytomegalovirus exposure and HLA in healthy donors. Study-wide points: The study recorded 160 or so TCR beta chains that were cytomegalovirus-associated. It was found in a later analysis that first-cohort TCR clusters tended to co-occur in the 120 validation repertoires.

Repertoires were generated with immunoSEQ multiplex PCR, while TCRdb's copy carries only in-frame clones and drops some. Altogether about 160,000 clones are present, around 96% being singletons, with the ten largest covering approximately 0.82%. This CDR3 has 14 residues. Germline V gene data show CDR1 as SEHNR and CDR2 as FQNEAQ (reference sequence). Trimming took 5 bases from V and 2 from J; bases not matched to a gene: 2. Notes on this clone: Its antigen is undetermined.

Sample: PBMCs. The origin of this receptor is a woman younger than 30 in good health and CMV-seronegative. V usage is TRBV7-9 and J usage is TRBJ1-5; 8 bases map to TRBD1. CDR3 nucleotide sequence: TGTGCCAGCAGCCTACAGGGGGGCAATCAGCCCCAGCATTTT. Its protein is CASSLQGGNQPQHF.